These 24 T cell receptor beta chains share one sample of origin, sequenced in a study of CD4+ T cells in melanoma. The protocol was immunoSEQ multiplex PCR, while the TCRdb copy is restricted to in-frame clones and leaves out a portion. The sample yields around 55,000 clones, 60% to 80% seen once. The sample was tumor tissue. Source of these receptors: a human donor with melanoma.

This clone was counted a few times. In nucleotides, the CDR3 is TGTGCCAGCAGAATCAGTGACCTCTATGGCTACACCTTC. Translation gives CASRISDLYGYTF. The V gene is TRBV28, the J gene TRBJ1-2; D is unclear. Between the trimmed V and J ends, which lost 6 bases and 4 bases, there was a span of 12 bases. Germline CDR1 is MDHEN and CDR2 is SYDVKM. The CDR3 runs to 13 residues.

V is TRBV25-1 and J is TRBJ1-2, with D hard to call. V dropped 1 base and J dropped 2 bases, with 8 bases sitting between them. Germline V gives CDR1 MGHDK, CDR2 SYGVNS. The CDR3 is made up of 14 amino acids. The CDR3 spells CASSESGTNYGYTF. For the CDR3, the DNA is TGTGCCAGCAGTGAATCCGGCACAAACTATGGCTACACCTTC.

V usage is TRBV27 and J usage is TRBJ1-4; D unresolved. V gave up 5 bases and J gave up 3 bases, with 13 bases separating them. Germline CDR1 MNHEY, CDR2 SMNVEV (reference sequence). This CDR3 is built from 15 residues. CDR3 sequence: CASSPRHTSNEKLFF. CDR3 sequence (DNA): TGTGCCAGCAGTCCACGACACACCTCTAATGAAAAACTGTTTTTT.

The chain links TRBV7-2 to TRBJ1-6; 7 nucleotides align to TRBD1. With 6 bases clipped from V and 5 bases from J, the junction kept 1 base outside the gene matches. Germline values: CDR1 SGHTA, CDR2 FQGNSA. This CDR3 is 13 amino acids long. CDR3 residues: CASRQGNNSPLHF. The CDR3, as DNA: TGTGCCAGCAGACAGGGGAATAATTCACCCCTCCACTTT.

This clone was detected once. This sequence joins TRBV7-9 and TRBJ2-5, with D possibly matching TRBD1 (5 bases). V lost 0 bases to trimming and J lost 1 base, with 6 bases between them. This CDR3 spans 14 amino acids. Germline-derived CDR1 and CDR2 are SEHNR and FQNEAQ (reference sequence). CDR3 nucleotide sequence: TGTGCCAGCAGCTTAGCAGGGGCCCAAGAGACCCAGTACTTC. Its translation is CASSLAGAQETQYF.

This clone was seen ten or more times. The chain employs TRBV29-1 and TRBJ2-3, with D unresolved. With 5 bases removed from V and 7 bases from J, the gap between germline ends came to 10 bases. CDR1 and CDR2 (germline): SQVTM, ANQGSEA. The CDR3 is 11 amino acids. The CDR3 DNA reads TGCAGCGTTCCCTATGCGAATACGCAGTATTTT. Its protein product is CSVPYANTQYF.

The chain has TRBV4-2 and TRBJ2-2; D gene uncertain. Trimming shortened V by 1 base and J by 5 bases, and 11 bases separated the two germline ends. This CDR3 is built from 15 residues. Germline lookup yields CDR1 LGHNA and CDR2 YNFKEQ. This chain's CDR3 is CASSQVYRRTGELFF. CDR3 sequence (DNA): TGTGCCAGCAGCCAAGTCTACAGACGGACCGGGGAGCTGTTTTTT.

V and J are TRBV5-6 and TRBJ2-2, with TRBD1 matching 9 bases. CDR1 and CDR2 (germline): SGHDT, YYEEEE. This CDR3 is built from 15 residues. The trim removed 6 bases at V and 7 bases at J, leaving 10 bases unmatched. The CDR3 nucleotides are TGTGCCAGCACCTTCGGGACAGGGTTTAGCGGGGAGCTGTTTTTT. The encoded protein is CASTFGTGFSGELFF. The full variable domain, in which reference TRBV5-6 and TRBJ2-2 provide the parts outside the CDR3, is DAGVTQSPTHLIKTRGQQVTLRCSPKSGHDTVSWYQQALGQGPQFIFQYYEEEERQRGNFPDRFSGHQFPNYSSELNVNALLLGDSALYLCASTFGTGFSGELFFGEGSRLTVL.

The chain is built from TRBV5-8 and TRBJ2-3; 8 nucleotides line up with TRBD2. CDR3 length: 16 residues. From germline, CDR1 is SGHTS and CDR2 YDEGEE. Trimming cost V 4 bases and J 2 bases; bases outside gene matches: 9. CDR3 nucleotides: TGTGCCAGCAGCCCCATGGAAGCGGGGGTCACAGATACGCAGTATTTT. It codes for CASSPMEAGVTDTQYF.

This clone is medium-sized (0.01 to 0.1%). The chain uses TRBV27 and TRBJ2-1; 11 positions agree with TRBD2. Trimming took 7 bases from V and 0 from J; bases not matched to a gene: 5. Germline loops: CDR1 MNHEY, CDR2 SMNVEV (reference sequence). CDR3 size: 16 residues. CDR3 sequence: CASNIAGGLSYNEQFF. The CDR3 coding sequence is TGTGCCAGCAACATAGCGGGGGGGCTCTCCTACAATGAGCAGTTCTTC.

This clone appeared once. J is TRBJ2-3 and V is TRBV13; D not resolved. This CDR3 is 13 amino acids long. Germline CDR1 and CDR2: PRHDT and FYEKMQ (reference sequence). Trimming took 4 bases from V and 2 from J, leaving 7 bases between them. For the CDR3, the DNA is TGTGCCAGCAGCTCACCTAACACAGATACGCAGTATTTT. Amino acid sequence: CASSSPNTDTQYF.

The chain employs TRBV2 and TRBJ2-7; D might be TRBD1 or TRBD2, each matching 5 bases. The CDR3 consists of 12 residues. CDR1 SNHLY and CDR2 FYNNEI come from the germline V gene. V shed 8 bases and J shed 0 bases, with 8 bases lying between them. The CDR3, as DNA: TGTGCCAGCCGGGACGACTCCTACGAGCAGTACTTC. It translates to CASRDDSYEQYF. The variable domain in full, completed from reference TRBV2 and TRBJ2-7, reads EPEVTQTPSHQVTQMGQEVILRCVPISNHLYFYWYRQILGQKVEFLVSFYNNEISEKSEIFDDQFSVERPDGSNFTLKIRSTKLEDSAMYFCASRDDSYEQYFGPGTRLTVT.

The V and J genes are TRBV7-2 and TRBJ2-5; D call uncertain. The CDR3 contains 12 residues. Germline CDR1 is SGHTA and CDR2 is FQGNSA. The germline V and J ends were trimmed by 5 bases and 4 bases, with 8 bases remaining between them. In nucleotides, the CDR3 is TGTGCCAGCAGCCGCGAGCTAGAGACCCAGTACTTC. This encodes CASSRELETQYF.

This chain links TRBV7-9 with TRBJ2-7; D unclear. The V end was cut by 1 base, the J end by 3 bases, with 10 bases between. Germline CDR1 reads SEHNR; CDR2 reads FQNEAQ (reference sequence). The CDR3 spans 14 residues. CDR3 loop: CASSLEGGYYEQYF. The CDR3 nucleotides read TGTGCCAGCAGCTTAGAGGGCGGCTACTACGAGCAGTACTTC. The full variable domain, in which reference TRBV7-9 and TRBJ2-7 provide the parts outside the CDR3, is DTGVSQNPRHKITKRGQNVTFRCDPISEHNRLYWYRQTLGQGPEFLTYFQNEAQLEKSRLLSDRFSAERPKGSFSTLEIQRTEQGDSAMYLCASSLEGGYYEQYFGPGTRLTVT.

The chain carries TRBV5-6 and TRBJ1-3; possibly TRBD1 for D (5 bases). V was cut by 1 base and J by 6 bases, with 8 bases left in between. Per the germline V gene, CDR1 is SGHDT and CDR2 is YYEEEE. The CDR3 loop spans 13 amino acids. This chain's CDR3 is CASSLRRENTIYF. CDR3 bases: TGTGCCAGCAGCTTGCGCAGGGAAAACACCATATATTTT.

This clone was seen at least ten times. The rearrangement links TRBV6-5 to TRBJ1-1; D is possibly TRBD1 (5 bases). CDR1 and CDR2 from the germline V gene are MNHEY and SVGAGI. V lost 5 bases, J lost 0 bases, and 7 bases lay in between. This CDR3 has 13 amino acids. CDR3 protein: CASSLGVNTEAFF. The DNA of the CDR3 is TGTGCCAGCAGTCTAGGGGTGAACACTGAAGCTTTCTTT.

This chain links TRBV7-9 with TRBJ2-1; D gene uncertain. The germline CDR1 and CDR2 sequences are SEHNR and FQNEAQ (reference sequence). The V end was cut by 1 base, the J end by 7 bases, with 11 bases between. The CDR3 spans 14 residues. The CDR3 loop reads CASSLDRIGNEQFF. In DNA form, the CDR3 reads TGTGCCAGCAGCTTAGACCGCATTGGTAATGAGCAGTTCTTC.

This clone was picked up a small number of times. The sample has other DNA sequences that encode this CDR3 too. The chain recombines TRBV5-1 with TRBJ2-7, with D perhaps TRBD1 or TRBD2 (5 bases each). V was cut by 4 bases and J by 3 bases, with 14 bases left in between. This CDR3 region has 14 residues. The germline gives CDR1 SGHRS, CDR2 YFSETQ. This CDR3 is CASSPGTGGYEQYF. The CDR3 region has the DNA TGCGCCAGCAGCCCGGGGACGGGTGGCTACGAGCAGTACTTC.

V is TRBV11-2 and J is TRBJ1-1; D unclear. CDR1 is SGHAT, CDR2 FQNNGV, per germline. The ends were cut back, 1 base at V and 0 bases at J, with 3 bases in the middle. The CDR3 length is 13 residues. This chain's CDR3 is CASSLGLNTEAFF. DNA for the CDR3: TGTGCCAGCAGCTTAGGTTTGAACACTGAAGCTTTCTTT. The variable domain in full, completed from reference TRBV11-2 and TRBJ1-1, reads EAGVAQSPRYKIIEKRQSVAFWCNPISGHATLYWYQQILGQGPKLLIQFQNNGVVDDSQLPKDRFSAERLKGVDSTLKIQPAKLEDSAVYLCASSLGLNTEAFFGQGTRLTVV.

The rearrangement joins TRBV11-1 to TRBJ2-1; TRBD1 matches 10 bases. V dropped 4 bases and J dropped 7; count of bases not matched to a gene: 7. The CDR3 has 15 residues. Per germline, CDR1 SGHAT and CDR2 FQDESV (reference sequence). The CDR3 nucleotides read TGTGCCAGCAGCTACCTTCGGACAGGGGGTAATGAGCAGTTCTTC. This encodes CASSYLRTGGNEQFF.

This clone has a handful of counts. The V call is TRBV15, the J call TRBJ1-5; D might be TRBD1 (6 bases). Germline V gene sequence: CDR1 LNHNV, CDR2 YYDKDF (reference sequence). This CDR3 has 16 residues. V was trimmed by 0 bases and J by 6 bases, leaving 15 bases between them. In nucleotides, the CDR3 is TGTGCCACCAGCAGAGAACGGGACACGGTTACTCAGCCCCAGCATTTT. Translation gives CATSRERDTVTQPQHF. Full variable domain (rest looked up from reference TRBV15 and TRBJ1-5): DAMVIQNPRYQVTQFGKPVTLSCSQTLNHNVMYWYQQKSSQAPKLLFHYYDKDFNNEADTPDNFQSRRPNTSFCFLDIRSPGLGDTAMYLCATSRERDTVTQPQHFGDGTRLSIL.

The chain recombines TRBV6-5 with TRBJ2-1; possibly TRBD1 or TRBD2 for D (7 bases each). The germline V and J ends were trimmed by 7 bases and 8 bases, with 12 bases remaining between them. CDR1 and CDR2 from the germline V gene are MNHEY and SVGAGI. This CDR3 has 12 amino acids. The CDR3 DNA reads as TGTGCCAGCACCCAGGGGGGGGATGAGCAGTTCTTC. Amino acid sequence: CASTQGGDEQFF.

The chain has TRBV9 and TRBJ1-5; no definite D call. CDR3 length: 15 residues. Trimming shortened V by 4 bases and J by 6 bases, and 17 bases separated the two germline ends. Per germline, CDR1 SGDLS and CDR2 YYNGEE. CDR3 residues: CASSSGPPGIQPQHF. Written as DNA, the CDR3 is TGTGCCAGCAGCTCCGGCCCCCCGGGGATTCAGCCCCAGCATTTT.

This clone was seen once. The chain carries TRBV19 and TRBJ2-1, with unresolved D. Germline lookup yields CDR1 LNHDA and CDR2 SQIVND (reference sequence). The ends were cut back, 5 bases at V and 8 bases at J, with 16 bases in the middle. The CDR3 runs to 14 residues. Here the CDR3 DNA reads TGTGCCAGTAGTTTCAAAAGCGCTGGCGATGAGCAGTTCTTC. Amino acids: CASSFKSAGDEQFF.